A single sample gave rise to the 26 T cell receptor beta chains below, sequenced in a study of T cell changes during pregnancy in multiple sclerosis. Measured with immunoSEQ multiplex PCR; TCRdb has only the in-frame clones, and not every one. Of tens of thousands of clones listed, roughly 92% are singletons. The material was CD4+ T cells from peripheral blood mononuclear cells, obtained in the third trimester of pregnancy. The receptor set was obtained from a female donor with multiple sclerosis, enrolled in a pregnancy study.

Here the CDR3 DNA reads TGCGCCAGCAGCACCCAACTAGCGCTGTCTCTCAATGAGCAGTTCTTC. It encodes CASSTQLALSLNEQFF. V usage is TRBV5-1 and J usage is TRBJ2-1; the match to TRBD2 covers 7 bases. J lost 6 bases, V lost 4 bases, and 13 bases had no gene match. CDR1 is SGHRS, CDR2 YFSETQ, per germline. The length of the CDR3 is 16 residues.

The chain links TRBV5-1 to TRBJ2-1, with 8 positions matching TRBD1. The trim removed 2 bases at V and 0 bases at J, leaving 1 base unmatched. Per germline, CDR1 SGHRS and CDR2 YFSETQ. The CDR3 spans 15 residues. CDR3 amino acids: CASSLQGVSYNEQFF. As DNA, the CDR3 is TGCGCCAGCAGCTTACAGGGGGTCTCCTACAATGAGCAGTTCTTC. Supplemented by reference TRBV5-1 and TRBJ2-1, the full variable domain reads KAGVTQTPRYLIKTRGQQVTLSCSPISGHRSVSWYQQTPGQGLQFLFEYFSETQRNKGNFPGRFSGRQFSNSRSEMNVSTLELGDSALYLCASSLQGVSYNEQFFGPGTRLTVL.

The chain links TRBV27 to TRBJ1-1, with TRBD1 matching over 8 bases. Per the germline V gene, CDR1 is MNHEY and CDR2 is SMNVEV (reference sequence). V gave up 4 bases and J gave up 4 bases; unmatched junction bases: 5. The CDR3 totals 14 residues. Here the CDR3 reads CASSSLTGGTEAFF. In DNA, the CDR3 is TGTGCCAGCAGTTCCTTAACAGGGGGCACTGAAGCTTTCTTT.

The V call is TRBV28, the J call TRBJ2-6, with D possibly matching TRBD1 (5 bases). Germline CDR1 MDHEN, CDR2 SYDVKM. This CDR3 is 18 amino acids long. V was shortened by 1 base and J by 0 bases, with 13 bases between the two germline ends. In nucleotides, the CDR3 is TGTGCCAGCAGTTTATCGAGGACACGACACTCTGGGGCCAACGTCCTGACTTTC. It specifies CASSLSRTRHSGANVLTF.

Written as DNA, the CDR3 is TGCGCCAGCAGCCAAGTTTTAGTAGCGGGAAGGGTCGGGGAGCAGTTCTTC. It is translated as CASSQVLVAGRVGEQFF. This chain links TRBV4-3 with TRBJ2-1; 8 bases are shared with TRBD2. J gave up 10 bases and V 1 base, and 15 bases lay outside the gene matches. The CDR3 contains 17 residues. Germline CDR1 LGHNA, CDR2 YSLEER.

The CDR3 reads CASSLTVPRITGELFF. The CDR3 DNA reads as TGTGCCAGCAGTTTGACCGTTCCCAGGATCACCGGGGAGCTGTTTTTT. This rearrangement joins TRBV28 to TRBJ2-2; D unclear. The germline V gene has CDR1 MDHEN and CDR2 SYDVKM. Trimming took 3 bases from V and 4 from J, leaving 15 bases between them. This CDR3 has 16 residues. Full variable domain (outside the CDR3, taken from reference TRBV28 and TRBJ2-2): DVKVTQSSRYLVKRTGEKVFLECVQDMDHENMFWYRQDPGLGLRLIYFSYDVKMKEKGDIPEGYSVSREKKERFSLILESASTNQTSMYLCASSLTVPRITGELFFGEGSRLTVL.

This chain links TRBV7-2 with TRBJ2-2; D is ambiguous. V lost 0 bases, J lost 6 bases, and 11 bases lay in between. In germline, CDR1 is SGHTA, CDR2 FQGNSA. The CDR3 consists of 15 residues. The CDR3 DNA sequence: TGTGCCAGCAGCTTAGCGGCGGTTTTCGCCGGGGAGCTGTTTTTT. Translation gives CASSLAAVFAGELFF.

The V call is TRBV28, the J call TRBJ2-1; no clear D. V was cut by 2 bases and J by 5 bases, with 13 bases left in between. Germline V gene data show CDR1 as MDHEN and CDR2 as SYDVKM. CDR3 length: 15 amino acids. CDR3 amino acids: CASSLNRGLDNEQFF. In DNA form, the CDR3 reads TGTGCCAGCAGTTTAAACCGCGGATTAGACAATGAGCAGTTCTTC.

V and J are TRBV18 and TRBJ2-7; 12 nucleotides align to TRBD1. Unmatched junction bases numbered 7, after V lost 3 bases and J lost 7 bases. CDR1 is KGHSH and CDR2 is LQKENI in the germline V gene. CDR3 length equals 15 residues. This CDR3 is CASSPLGQGADEQYF. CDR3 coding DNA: TGTGCCAGCTCACCTTTGGGACAGGGGGCAGATGAGCAGTACTTC.

Written as DNA, the CDR3 is TGTGCCAGCAGCTTAAGCGGGCAGATCACCGGGGAGCTGTTTTTT. Protein: CASSLSGQITGELFF. This sequence joins TRBV7-9 and TRBJ2-2; a weak D match, TRBD2 (6 bases). The germline V gene has CDR1 SEHNR and CDR2 FQNEAQ (reference sequence). Trimming pared 2 bases from V and 4 bases from J, leaving 11 bases between. The CDR3 has 15 amino acids.

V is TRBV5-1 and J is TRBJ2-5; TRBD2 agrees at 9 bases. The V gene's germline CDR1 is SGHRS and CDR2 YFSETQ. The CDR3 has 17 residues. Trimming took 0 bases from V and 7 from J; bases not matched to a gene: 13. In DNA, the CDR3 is TGCGCCAGCAGCTTGGGGGGGGGAGCGGGAGGAGTGAGGACCCAGTACTTC. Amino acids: CASSLGGGAGGVRTQYF.

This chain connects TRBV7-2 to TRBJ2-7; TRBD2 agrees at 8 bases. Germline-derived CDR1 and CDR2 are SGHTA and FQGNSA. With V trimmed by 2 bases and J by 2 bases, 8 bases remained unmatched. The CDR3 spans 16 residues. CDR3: CASSLFTAGGTYEQYF. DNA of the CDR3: TGTGCCAGCAGCTTATTCACGGCGGGAGGTACCTACGAGCAGTACTTC.

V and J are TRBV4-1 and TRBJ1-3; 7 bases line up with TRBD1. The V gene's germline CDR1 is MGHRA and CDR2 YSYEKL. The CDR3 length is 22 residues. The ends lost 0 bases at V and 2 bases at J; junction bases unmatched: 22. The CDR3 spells CASSQDLGDTWSIGTAGNTIYF. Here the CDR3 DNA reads TGCGCCAGCAGCCAAGATCTAGGGGACACGTGGTCTATCGGGACAGCTGGAAACACCATATATTTT.

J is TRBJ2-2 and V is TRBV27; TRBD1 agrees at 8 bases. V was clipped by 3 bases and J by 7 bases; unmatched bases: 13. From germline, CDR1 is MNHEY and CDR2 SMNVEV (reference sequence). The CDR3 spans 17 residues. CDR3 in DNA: TGTGCCAGCAGTTTTTATTTGACAGGGGCCACGGGCGGGGAGCTGTTTTTT. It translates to CASSFYLTGATGGELFF.

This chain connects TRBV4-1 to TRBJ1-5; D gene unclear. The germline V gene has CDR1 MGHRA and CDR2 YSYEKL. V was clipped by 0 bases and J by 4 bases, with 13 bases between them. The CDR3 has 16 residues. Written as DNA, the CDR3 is TGCGCCAGCAGCCAAGAAGTAAACAGCCCAAATCAGCCCCAGCATTTT. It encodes CASSQEVNSPNQPQHF.

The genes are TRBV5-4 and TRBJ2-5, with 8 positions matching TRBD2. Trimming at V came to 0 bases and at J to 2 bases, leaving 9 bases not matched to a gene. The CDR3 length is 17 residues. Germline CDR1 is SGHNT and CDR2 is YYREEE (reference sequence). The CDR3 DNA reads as TGTGCCAGCAGCTTGGGGCCCAGCGGGAGCCCTCAAGAGACCCAGTACTTC. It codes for CASSLGPSGSPQETQYF.

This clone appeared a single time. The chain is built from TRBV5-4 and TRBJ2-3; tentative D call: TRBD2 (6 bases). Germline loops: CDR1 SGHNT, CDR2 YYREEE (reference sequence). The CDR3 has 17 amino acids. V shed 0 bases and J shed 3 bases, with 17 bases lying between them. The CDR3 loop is CASSLVGRGPRTDTQYF. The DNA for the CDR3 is TGTGCCAGCAGCTTGGTGGGGCGGGGTCCCCGGACAGATACGCAGTATTTT.

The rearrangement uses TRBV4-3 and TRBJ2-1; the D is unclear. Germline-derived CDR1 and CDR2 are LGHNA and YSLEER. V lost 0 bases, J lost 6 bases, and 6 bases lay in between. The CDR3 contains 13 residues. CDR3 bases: TGCGCCAGCAGCCAAGATCAGGCCAATGAGCAGTTCTTC. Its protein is CASSQDQANEQFF.

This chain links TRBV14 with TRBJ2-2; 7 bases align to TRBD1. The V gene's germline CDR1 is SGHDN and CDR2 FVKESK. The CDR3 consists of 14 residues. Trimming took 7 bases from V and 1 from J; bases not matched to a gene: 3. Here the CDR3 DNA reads TGTGCCAGCAACAGGGGACAGAACACCGGGGAGCTGTTTTTT. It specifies CASNRGQNTGELFF.

As DNA, the CDR3 is TGTGCCAGCAGGACGCAGGGGAGGGGTGCAGATACGCAGTATTTT. Translation: CASRTQGRGADTQYF. The chain uses TRBV6-5 and TRBJ2-3; D is perhaps TRBD2 (7 bases). The CDR3 is 15 residues long. Germline CDR1 MNHEY, CDR2 SVGAGI. V gave up 6 bases and J gave up 4 bases, with 17 bases separating them.

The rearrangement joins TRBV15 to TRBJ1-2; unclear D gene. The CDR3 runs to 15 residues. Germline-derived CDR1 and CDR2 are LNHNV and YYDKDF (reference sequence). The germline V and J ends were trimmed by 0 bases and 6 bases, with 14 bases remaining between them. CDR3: CATSRDLGRPHGYTF. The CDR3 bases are TGTGCCACCAGCAGAGATTTGGGCAGGCCCCATGGCTACACCTTC. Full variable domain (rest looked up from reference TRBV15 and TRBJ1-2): DAMVIQNPRYQVTQFGKPVTLSCSQTLNHNVMYWYQQKSSQAPKLLFHYYDKDFNNEADTPDNFQSRRPNTSFCFLDIRSPGLGDTAMYLCATSRDLGRPHGYTFGSGTRLTVV.

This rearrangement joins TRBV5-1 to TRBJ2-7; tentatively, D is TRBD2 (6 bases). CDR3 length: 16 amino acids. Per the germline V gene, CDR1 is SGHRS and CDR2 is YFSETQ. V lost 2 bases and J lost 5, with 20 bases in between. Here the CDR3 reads CASSFDQLGGGDEQYF. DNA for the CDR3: TGCGCCAGCAGCTTTGATCAGTTGGGAGGCGGGGACGAGCAGTACTTC. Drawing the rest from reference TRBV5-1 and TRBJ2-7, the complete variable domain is KAGVTQTPRYLIKTRGQQVTLSCSPISGHRSVSWYQQTPGQGLQFLFEYFSETQRNKGNFPGRFSGRQFSNSRSEMNVSTLELGDSALYLCASSFDQLGGGDEQYFGPGTRLTVT.

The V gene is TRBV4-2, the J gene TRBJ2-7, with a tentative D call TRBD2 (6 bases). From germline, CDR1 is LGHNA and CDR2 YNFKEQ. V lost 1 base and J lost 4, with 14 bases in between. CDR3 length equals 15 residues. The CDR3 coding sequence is TGTGCCAGCAGCCAAGCCGAGCGGGCGAATTACGAGCAGTACTTC. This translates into CASSQAERANYEQYF.

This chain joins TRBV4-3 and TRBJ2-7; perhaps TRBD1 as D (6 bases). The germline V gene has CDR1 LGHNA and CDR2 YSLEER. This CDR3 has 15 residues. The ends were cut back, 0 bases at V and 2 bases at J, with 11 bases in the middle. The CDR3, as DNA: TGCGCCAGCAGCCAAGAGACCAGGGGCGCCTACGAGCAGTACTTC. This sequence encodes CASSQETRGAYEQYF.

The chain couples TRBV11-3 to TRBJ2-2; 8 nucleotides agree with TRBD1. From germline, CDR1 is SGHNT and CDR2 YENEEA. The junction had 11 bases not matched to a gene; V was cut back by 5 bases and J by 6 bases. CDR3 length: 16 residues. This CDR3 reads CASSPVRAGGAGELFF. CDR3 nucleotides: TGTGCCAGCAGCCCCGTGAGGGCAGGGGGCGCCGGGGAGCTGTTTTTT.

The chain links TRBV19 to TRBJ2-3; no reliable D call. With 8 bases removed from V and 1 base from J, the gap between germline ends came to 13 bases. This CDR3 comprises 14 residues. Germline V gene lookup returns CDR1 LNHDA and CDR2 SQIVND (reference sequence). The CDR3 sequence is CASRNRGGTDTQYF. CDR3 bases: TGTGCCAGTCGGAACCGAGGAGGCACAGATACGCAGTATTTT.